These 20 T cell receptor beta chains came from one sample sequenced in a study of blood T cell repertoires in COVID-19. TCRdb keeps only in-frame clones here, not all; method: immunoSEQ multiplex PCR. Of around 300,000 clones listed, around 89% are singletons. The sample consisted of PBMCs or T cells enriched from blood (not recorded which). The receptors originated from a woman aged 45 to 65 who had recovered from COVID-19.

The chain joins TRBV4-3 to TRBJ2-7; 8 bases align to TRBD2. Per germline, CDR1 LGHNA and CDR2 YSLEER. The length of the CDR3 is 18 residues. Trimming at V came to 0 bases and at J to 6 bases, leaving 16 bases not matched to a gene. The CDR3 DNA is TGCGCCAGCAGCCAAGATCTTATGGGCCCCGGACTAGCTGGCGAGCAGTACTTC. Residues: CASSQDLMGPGLAGEQYF.

The CDR3 region is CATKRTPGKIDTEAFF. The DNA of the CDR3 is TGTGCCACCAAGCGGACTCCCGGGAAGATCGACACTGAAGCTTTCTTT. This rearrangement joins TRBV15 to TRBJ1-1; the D is unclear. The V end lost 7 bases, the J end lost 3 bases, and 21 bases lay between the germline ends. Germline loops: CDR1 LNHNV, CDR2 YYDKDF (reference sequence). The CDR3 loop spans 16 amino acids.

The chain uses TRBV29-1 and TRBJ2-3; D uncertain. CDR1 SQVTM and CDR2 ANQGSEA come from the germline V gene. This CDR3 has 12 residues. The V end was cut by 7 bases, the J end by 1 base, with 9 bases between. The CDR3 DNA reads TGCAGCGGATCGGTGGGCACAGATACGCAGTATTTT. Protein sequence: CSGSVGTDTQYF.

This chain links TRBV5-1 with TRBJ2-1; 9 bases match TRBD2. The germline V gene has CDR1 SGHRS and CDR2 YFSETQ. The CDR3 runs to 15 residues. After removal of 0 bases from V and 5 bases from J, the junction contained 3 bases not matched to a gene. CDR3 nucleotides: TGCGCCAGCAGCTTGGTTAGCGGGAGCCACAATGAGCAGTTCTTC. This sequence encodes CASSLVSGSHNEQFF. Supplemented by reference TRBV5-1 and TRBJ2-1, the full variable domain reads KAGVTQTPRYLIKTRGQQVTLSCSPISGHRSVSWYQQTPGQGLQFLFEYFSETQRNKGNFPGRFSGRQFSNSRSEMNVSTLELGDSALYLCASSLVSGSHNEQFFGPGTRLTVL.

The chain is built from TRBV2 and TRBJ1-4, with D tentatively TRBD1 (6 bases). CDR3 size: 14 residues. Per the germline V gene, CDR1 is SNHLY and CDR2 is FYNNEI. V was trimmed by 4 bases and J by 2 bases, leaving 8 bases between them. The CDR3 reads CASSVTGTNEKLFF. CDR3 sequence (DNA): TGTGCCAGCAGTGTCACAGGGACTAATGAAAAACTGTTTTTT.

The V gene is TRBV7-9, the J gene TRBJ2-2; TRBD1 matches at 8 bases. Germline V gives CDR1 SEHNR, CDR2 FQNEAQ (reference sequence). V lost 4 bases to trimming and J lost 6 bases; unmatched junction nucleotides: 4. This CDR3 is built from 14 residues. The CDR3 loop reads CASSSPGQAGELFF. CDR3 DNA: TGTGCCAGCAGCTCGCCGGGACAGGCCGGGGAGCTGTTTTTT.

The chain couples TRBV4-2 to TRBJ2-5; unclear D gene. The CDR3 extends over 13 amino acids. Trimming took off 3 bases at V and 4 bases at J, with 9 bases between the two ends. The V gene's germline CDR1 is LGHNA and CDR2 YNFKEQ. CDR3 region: CASSQGRRETQYF. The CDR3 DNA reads TGTGCCAGCAGCCAGGGTCGGAGAGAGACCCAGTACTTC.

CDR3 region: CASSYKRRTEAFF. CDR3 nucleotide sequence: TGTGCCAGCAGTTACAAACGTAGAACTGAAGCTTTCTTT. V is TRBV6-5 and J is TRBJ1-1; D gene ambiguous. This CDR3 comprises 13 residues. In germline, CDR1 is MNHEY, CDR2 SVGAGI. With 2 bases removed from V and 5 bases from J, the gap between germline ends came to 9 bases.

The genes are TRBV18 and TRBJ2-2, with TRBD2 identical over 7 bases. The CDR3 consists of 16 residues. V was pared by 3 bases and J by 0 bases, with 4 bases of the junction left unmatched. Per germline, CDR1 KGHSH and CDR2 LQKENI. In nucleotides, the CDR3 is TGTGCCAGCTCACCGATAAGCGGGACGAACACCGGGGAGCTGTTTTTT. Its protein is CASSPISGTNTGELFF.

The CDR3 sequence: CASSPGTGANYGYTF. The CDR3 DNA sequence: TGTGCCAGCAGTCCCGGGACAGGGGCTAACTATGGCTACACCTTC. The V and J genes are TRBV6-5 and TRBJ1-2; 10 bases agree with TRBD1. The V and J ends lost 5 bases and 0 bases, in that order; junction bases with no gene match: 3. The CDR3 totals 15 residues. The germline V gene encodes CDR1 MNHEY and CDR2 SVGAGI.

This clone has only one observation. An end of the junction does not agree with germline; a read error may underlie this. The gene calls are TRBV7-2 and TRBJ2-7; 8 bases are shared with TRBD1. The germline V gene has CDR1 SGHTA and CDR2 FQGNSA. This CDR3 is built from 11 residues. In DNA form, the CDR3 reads TGTGCCAGCAGCTACGACAGGGGATTATCCTTC. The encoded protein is CASSYDRGLSF.

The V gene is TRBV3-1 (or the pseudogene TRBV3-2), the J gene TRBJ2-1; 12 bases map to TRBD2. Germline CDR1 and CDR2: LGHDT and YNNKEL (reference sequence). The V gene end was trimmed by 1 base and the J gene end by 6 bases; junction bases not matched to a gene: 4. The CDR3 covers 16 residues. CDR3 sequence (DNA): TGTGCCAGCAGCCAAGGACTAGCGGGAGCCCTCAATGAGCAGTTCTTC. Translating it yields CASSQGLAGALNEQFF.

CDR3 region: CASSRGLAGTYEQYF. The CDR3 DNA reads TGTGCCAGCAGCCGAGGACTAGCGGGAACCTACGAGCAGTACTTC. The chain combines TRBV3-1 (or the pseudogene TRBV3-2) with TRBJ2-7, with 12 bases lining up with TRBD2. Germline lookup yields CDR1 LGHDT and CDR2 YNNKEL (reference sequence). This CDR3 has 15 residues. With 4 bases clipped from V and 2 bases from J, the junction kept 3 bases outside the gene matches.

The CDR3 sequence is CASREDTGRNTEAFF. DNA of the CDR3: TGTGCCAGCAGGGAGGATACAGGGCGGAACACTGAAGCTTTCTTT. This rearrangement joins TRBV28 to TRBJ1-1; D perhaps matches TRBD1 (6 bases). Per the germline V gene, CDR1 is MDHEN and CDR2 is SYDVKM. The CDR3 sequence is 15 residues long. V lost 6 bases and J 1 base, leaving 15 bases between the germline ends.

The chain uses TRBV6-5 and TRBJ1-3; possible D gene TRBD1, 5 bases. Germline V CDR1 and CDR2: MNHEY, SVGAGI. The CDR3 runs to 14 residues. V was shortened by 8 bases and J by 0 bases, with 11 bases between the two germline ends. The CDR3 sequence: CASLYGGSGNTIYF. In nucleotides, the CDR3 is TGTGCCAGCTTATACGGGGGCTCTGGAAACACCATATATTTT.

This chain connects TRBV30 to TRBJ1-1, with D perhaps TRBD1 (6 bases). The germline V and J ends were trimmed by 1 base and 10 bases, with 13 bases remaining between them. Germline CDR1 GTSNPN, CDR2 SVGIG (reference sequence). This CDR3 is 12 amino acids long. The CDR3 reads CAWSAQGWGAFF. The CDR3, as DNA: TGTGCCTGGAGTGCCCAGGGGTGGGGAGCTTTCTTT.

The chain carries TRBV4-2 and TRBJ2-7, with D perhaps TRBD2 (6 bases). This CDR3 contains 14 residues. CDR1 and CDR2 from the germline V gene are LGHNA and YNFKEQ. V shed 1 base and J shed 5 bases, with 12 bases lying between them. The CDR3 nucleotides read TGTGCCAGCAGCCAAGGAGTATTAGCGGACGAGCAGTACTTC. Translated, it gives CASSQGVLADEQYF.

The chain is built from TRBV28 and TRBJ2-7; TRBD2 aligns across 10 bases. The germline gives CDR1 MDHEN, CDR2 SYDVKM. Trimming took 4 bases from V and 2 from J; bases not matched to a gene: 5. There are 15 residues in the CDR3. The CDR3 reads CASSYTAGGPYEQYF. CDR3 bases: TGTGCCAGCAGTTACACAGCGGGAGGGCCCTACGAGCAGTACTTC. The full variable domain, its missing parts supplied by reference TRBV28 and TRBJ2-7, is DVKVTQSSRYLVKRTGEKVFLECVQDMDHENMFWYRQDPGLGLRLIYFSYDVKMKEKGDIPEGYSVSREKKERFSLILESASTNQTSMYLCASSYTAGGPYEQYFGPGTRLTVT.

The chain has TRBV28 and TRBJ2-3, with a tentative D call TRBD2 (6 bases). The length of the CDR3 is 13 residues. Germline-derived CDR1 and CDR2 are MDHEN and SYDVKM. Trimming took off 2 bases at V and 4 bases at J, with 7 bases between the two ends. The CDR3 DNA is TGTGCCAGCAGTTTAACGGGAGCAGATACGCAGTATTTT. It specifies CASSLTGADTQYF.

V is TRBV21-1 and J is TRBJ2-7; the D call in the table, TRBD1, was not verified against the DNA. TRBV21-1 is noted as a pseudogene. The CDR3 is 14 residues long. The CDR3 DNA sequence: TGTGCCACCAGACTCCGGGACAGGGATTACGAGCAGTACTTC. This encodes CATRLRDRDYEQYF.